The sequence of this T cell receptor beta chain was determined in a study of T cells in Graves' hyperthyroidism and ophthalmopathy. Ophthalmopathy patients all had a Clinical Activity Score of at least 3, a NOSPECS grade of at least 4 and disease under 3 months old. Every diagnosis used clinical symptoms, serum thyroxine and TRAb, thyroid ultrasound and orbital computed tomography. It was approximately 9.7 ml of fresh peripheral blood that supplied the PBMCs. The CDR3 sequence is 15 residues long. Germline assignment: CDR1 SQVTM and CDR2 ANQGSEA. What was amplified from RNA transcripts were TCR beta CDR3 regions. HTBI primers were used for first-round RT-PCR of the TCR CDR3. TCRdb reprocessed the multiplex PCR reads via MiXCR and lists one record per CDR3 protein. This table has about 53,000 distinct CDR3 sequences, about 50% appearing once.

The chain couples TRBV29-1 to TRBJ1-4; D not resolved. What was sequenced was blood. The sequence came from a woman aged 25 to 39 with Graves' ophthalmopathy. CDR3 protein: CQLSGGKGGNEKLFF. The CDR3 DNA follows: TGCCAGCTCTCGGGAGGGAAGGGAGGTAATGAAAAACTGTTTTTT. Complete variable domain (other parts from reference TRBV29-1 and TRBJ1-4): SAVISQKPSRDICQRGTSLTIQCQVDSQVTMMFWYRQQPGQSLTLIATANQGSEATYESGFVIDKFPISRPNLTFSTLTVSNMSPEDSSIYLCQLSGGKGGNEKLFFGSGTQLSVL.